The clone carrying this T cell receptor beta chain was picked up one time. Its matching antigen is unknown. Relative to the germline gene, one junction end is altered; a read error may explain this. Previously described methods and listed TCR primers were used for bulk TCR libraries. TCRdb ran MiXCR on the PCR reads and lists one entry per CDR3 protein. The sample includes more than 300,000 distinct CDR3 sequences, roughly a fifth of them seen just once. Germline-derived CDR1 and CDR2 are SGDLS and YYNGEE. The CDR3 has 13 amino acids. The source of the sample is a study of molecular identifiers for immune sequencing clone quantification. Overall study context: Replicate experiments took RNA from 20,000 or 100,000 naive CD8 cells, divided it five ways and sequenced four.

Study-wide results and limits: Spiked Jurkat TCR RNA equal to one cell could reportedly be picked out among approximately 980,000 naive cells. Sizes of clones that are highly expanded could be underestimated (if identical TCR molecules share a barcode).

This clonotype was sampled from a human donor in good health. Some libraries in this study had Jurkat cell RNA spiked in. The rearrangement joins TRBV9 to TRBJ1-1; D unresolved. The sample taken for sequencing was naive CD8+ T cells from blood, with Jurkat cell RNA spiked in. This sample's subset: FACS-sorted CD8+CD4-CCR7+CD45RA+ naive T cells. CDR3 sequence: CAGSRTGNTEAFF. As DNA, the CDR3 is TGTGCCGGCAGCAGAACGGGGAACACTGAAGCTTTCTTT.